These 13 T cell receptor beta chains were sequenced from one sample in a study of blood T cell repertoires in COVID-19. Libraries were prepared by immunoSEQ multiplex PCR; TCRdb keeps only in-frame clonotypes and omits some of them. The table shows about 150,000 clones, with about four fifths occurring only once. Source material: peripheral blood. The receptors were sampled from an older woman with acute or convalescent COVID-19.

The chain combines TRBV11-3 with TRBJ2-3; TRBD2 matches at 12 bases. CDR1 is SGHNT and CDR2 is YENEEA in the germline V gene. The V and J ends lost 6 bases and 5 bases, in that order; junction bases with no gene match: 9. This CDR3 spans 16 amino acids. The CDR3 region has the DNA TGTGCCAGCAGTTCACTAGCGGGGGGAACGAAAGATACGCAGTATTTT. It specifies CASSSLAGGTKDTQYF.

CDR3 sequence reads: CASSGTGKDSPLHF. CDR3 sequence (DNA): TGTGCCAGCAGCGGGACAGGGAAGGATTCACCCCTCCACTTT. This chain uses TRBV9 with TRBJ1-6; TRBD1 agrees at 8 bases. Germline lookup yields CDR1 SGDLS and CDR2 YYNGEE. The V and J ends lost 3 bases and 8 bases, in that order; junction bases with no gene match: 4. The CDR3 is 14 residues long.

The chain couples TRBV7-3 to TRBJ2-1; TRBD1 matches at 8 bases. CDR1 and CDR2 from the germline V gene are SGHTA and FQGTGA. CDR3 length equals 13 residues. Losses at the gene ends were 5 bases for V and 9 bases for J; bases not matched to a gene: 6. The CDR3 DNA sequence: TGTGCCAGCAGCGTCGGGACAGGTCTTGAGCAGTTCTTC. This gives the protein CASSVGTGLEQFF.

V and J are TRBV5-1 and TRBJ2-1; possibly TRBD1 for D (5 bases). Germline lookup yields CDR1 SGHRS and CDR2 YFSETQ. This CDR3 comprises 12 residues. Trimming left V 5 bases short and J 9 bases short, with 12 bases between. CDR3 amino acids: CASRRGLGEQFF. CDR3 nucleotides: TGCGCCAGCAGAAGGGGCCTTGGTGAGCAGTTCTTC.

The chain employs TRBV27 and TRBJ2-1; D unresolved. The germline gives CDR1 MNHEY, CDR2 SMNVEV (reference sequence). CDR3 length equals 15 residues. V lost 2 bases to trimming and J lost 6 bases, with 14 bases between them. CDR3 sequence reads: CASSLSPNFSNEQFF. The CDR3 DNA reads TGTGCCAGCAGTTTAAGCCCCAATTTTAGCAATGAGCAGTTCTTC.

V and J are TRBV7-3 and TRBJ1-2; D gene ambiguous. Germline V gene lookup returns CDR1 SGHTA and CDR2 FQGTGA. The CDR3 spans 14 residues. V shed 1 base and J shed 4 bases, with 10 bases lying between them. The CDR3 region is CASSLNPGGYGYTF. In DNA, the CDR3 is TGTGCCAGCAGCTTAAACCCTGGCGGCTATGGCTACACCTTC.

The gene calls are TRBV4-2 and TRBJ2-1; D uncertain. This CDR3 is 13 amino acids long. Trimming stripped 4 bases from V and 5 bases from J, with 9 bases between. Looked up from germline, CDR1 is LGHNA and CDR2 is YNFKEQ. The CDR3 DNA reads as TGTGCCAGCAGCCGTAATAGTGACAATGAGCAGTTCTTC. Its translation: CASSRNSDNEQFF.

For the CDR3, the DNA is TGTGCCAGCACAAGGGGGGGGGTTGGAGCTTTCTTT. It codes for CASTRGGVGAFF. This chain uses TRBV12-3 or TRBV12-4 with TRBJ1-1; D is possibly TRBD1 (6 bases). The CDR3 spans 12 residues. V was pared by 7 bases and J by 10 bases, with 16 bases between.

J is TRBJ2-5 and V is TRBV5-1, with D possibly matching TRBD1 (5 bases). The CDR3 runs to 14 residues. The germline V gene has CDR1 SGHRS and CDR2 YFSETQ. Trimming cost V 4 bases and J 2 bases, with 12 bases left between them. This CDR3 is CASSLWQGQETQYF. In DNA form, the CDR3 reads TGCGCCAGCAGCCTTTGGCAGGGACAAGAGACCCAGTACTTC.

The rearrangement joins TRBV15 to TRBJ2-2, with D perhaps TRBD1 (5 bases). The CDR3 contains 15 residues. In germline, CDR1 is LNHNV, CDR2 YYDKDF (reference sequence). The ends were cut back, 1 base at V and 6 bases at J, with 12 bases in the middle. The CDR3 loop reads CATSRGGASSGELFF. For the CDR3, the DNA is TGTGCCACCAGCAGAGGGGGCGCATCGTCCGGGGAGCTGTTTTTT.

The genes are TRBV6-5 and TRBJ1-1; 7 bases agree with TRBD1. The CDR3 runs to 14 residues. J gave up 5 bases and V 5 bases, and 8 bases lay outside the gene matches. Germline values: CDR1 MNHEY, CDR2 SVGAGI. CDR3 protein: CASSLQGSGTEAFF. The CDR3 nucleotides are TGTGCCAGCAGTCTACAGGGGAGCGGGACTGAAGCTTTCTTT.

The V gene is TRBV10-1, the J gene TRBJ2-1; no clear D. Germline CDR1 reads WNHNN; CDR2 reads SYGVQD (reference sequence). Trimming removed 2 bases at V and 3 bases at J, with 5 bases between. The CDR3 runs to 13 residues. CDR3: CASSEGIYNEQFF. CDR3 bases: TGCGCCAGCAGTGAGGGCATCTACAATGAGCAGTTCTTC.

This clone was found once. This chain connects TRBV6-1 to TRBJ2-2, with TRBD2 matching over 12 bases. The CDR3 is made up of 16 amino acids. The junction had 9 bases not matched to a gene; V was cut back by 4 bases and J by 9 bases. Germline CDR1 MNHNS, CDR2 SASEGT. The CDR3 loop reads CASSVRLAGVIWELFF. In DNA form, the CDR3 reads TGTGCCAGCAGTGTACGACTAGCGGGGGTGATTTGGGAGCTGTTTTTT.